Sequencing of this TCR beta chain was carried out in a study of blood T cell repertoires in COVID-19. The study drew participants aged about 18 to 89 years from roughly 25 US areas. Some clones are missing from TCRdb's copy, which holds only in-frame ones; the method was immunoSEQ multiplex PCR. The sample consists of just over 300,000 clones, around nine tenths of them appearing once. The sequence was collected from a woman between 35 and 50 years old who had recovered from COVID-19. Material: PBMCs or T cells enriched from blood (not recorded which).

The CDR3 is CATSVGGSSYNEQFF. For the CDR3, the DNA is TGTGCCACCAGTGTCGGGGGTAGCTCCTACAATGAGCAGTTCTTC. The V call is TRBV24-1, the J call TRBJ2-1; D is possibly TRBD2 (6 bases). Trimming left V 5 bases short and J 0 bases short, with 10 bases between. The germline V gene has CDR1 KGHDR and CDR2 SFDVKD. The CDR3 loop spans 15 amino acids.